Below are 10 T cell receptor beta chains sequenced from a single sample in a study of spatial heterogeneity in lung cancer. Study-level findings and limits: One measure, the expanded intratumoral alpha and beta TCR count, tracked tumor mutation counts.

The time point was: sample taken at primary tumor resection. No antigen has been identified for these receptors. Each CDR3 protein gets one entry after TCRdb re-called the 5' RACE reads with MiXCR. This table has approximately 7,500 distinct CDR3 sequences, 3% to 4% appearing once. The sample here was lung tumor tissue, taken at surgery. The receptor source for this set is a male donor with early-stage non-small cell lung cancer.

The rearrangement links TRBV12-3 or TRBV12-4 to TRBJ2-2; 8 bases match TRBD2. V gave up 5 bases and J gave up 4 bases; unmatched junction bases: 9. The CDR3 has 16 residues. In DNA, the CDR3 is TGTGCCAGCAGTCCTCGGACTAGCCTCGGCACCGGGGAGCTGTTTTTT. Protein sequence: CASSPRTSLGTGELFF.

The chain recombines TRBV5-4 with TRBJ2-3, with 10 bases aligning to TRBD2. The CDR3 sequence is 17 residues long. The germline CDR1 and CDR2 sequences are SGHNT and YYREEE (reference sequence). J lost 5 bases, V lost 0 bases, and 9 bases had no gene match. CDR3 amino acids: CASSLGLAGLRGDTQYF. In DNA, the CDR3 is TGTGCCAGCAGCTTGGGACTAGCGGGCCTTAGAGGAGATACGCAGTATTTT.

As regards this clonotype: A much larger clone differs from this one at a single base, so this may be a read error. In DNA form, the CDR3 reads TGCACCAGCAGTGCCCAGGACGGGAACACTGAAGCTTTCTTT. As protein: CTSSAQDGNTEAFF. V and J are TRBV10-1 and TRBJ1-1; D call uncertain. This CDR3 contains 14 residues. Germline CDR1 reads WNHNN; CDR2 reads SYGVQD (reference sequence).

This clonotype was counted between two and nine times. This CDR3 reads CASSHSSGGANKQFF. The DNA for the CDR3 is TGTGCCAGCAGTCACTCTAGCGGGGGTGCGAATAAGCAGTTCTTC. The chain uses TRBV12-3 or TRBV12-4 and TRBJ2-1; 10 bases are shared with TRBD2. After removal of 5 bases from V and 11 bases from J, the junction contained 12 bases not matched to a gene. This CDR3 is 15 amino acids long.

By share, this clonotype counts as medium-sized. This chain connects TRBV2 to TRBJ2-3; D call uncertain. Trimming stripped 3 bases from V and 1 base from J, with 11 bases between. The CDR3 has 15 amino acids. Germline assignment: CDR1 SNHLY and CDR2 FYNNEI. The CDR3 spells CASSDESSGTDTQYF. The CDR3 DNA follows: TGTGCCAGCAGTGATGAGAGTTCTGGCACAGATACGCAGTATTTT.

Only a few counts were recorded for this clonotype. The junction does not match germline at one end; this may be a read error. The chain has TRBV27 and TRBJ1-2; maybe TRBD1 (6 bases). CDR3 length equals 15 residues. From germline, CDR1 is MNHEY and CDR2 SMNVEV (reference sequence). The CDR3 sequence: CASSMSGARNYGYNF. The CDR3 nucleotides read TGTGCCAGCAGTATGTCAGGGGCACGTAACTATGGCTACAACTTC.

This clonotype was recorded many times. For the CDR3, the DNA is TGTGCCACTCAGGAGGGCAGCCTTCAAGGGGCAGCCCAGCATTTT. As protein: CATQEGSLQGAAQHF. This rearrangement joins TRBV10-3 to TRBJ1-5; D perhaps matches TRBD1 (5 bases). V lost 10 bases, J lost 11 bases, and 27 bases lay in between. CDR1 is ENHRY and CDR2 is SYGVKD in the germline V gene. The CDR3 has 15 amino acids.

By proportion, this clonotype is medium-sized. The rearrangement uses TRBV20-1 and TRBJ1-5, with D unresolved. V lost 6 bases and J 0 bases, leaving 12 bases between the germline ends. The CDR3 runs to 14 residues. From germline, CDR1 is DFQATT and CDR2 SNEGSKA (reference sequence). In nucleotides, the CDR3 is TGCAGTGCAAGACCCGGTCCTAGCAATCAGCCCCAGCATTTT. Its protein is CSARPGPSNQPQHF.

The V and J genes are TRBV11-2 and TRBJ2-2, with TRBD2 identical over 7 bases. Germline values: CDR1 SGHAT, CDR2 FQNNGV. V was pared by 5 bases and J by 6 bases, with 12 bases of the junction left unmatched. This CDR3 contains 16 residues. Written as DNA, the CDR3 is TGTGCCAGCAGCCTACGAGGAGGGGCGGGAGCCGGGGAGCTGTTTTTT. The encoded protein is CASSLRGGAGAGELFF.

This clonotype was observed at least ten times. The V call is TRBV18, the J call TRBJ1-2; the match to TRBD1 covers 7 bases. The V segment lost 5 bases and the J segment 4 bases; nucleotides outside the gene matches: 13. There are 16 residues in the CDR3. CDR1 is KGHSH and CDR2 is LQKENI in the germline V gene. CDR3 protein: CASSSNVIRDSYGYTF. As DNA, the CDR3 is TGTGCCAGCTCATCCAACGTGATCCGGGACAGCTATGGCTACACCTTC.